This T cell receptor (beta chain) is drawn from a study of T cell responses to AZD1222 COVID-19 vaccine. Germline CDR1 is SEHNR and CDR2 is FQNEAQ (reference sequence). The CDR3 length is 12 residues. V lost 10 bases and J 8 bases, leaving 12 bases between the germline ends. Generated by immunoSEQ multiplex PCR, the TCRdb table keeps only in-frame clones and is missing some. The table includes 95,000 to 100,000 clones, 88% detected once. The gene calls are TRBV7-9 and TRBJ1-6; D gene ambiguous. The receptor was derived from an adult who received the AZD1222 COVID-19 vaccine. The source material was peripheral blood, sampled 28 days after the second AZD1222 dose. The DNA for the CDR3 is TGTGCCATATCCGGAATGGATTCACCCCTCCACTTT. This sequence encodes CAISGMDSPLHF. Variable domain in full (rest from reference TRBV7-9 and TRBJ1-6): DTGVSQNPRHKITKRGQNVTFRCDPISEHNRLYWYRQTLGQGPEFLTYFQNEAQLEKSRLLSDRFSAERPKGSFSTLEIQRTEQGDSAMYLCAISGMDSPLHFGNGTRLTVT.